These 20 T cell receptor beta chains share one sample of origin, sequenced in a study of T cell changes during pregnancy in multiple sclerosis. Some clones are missing from TCRdb's copy, which holds only in-frame ones; the method was immunoSEQ multiplex PCR. Of tens of thousands of clones listed, approximately 92% are singletons. The input for sequencing was peripheral blood, taken in the first trimester of pregnancy. Receptors were obtained from a female donor with multiple sclerosis, enrolled in a pregnancy study.

V is TRBV28 and J is TRBJ2-7, with 8 positions matching TRBD1. Germline V lookup: CDR1 MDHEN, CDR2 SYDVKM. The CDR3 has 17 residues. J was trimmed by 0 bases and V by 5 bases; bases with no gene match: 12. The CDR3 protein is CASSINPGGRSSYEQYF. The CDR3 region has the DNA TGTGCCAGCAGTATCAATCCAGGGGGCCGCAGCTCCTACGAGCAGTACTTC.

This chain links TRBV5-1 with TRBJ1-2; a possible D gene is TRBD1 (6 bases). Trimming cost V 4 bases and J 8 bases, with 18 bases left between them. CDR3 length: 14 amino acids. Germline V gene lookup returns CDR1 SGHRS and CDR2 YFSETQ. This CDR3 is CASSPAGSGVGYTF. Written as DNA, the CDR3 is TGCGCCAGCAGCCCCGCAGGGTCAGGGGTAGGCTACACCTTC.

This clone was found once. The chain has TRBV4-3 and TRBJ2-1; D may be TRBD2 (7 bases). The CDR3 has 15 amino acids. The germline CDR1 and CDR2 sequences are LGHNA and YSLEER. The ends were cut back, 0 bases at V and 10 bases at J, with 16 bases in the middle. The CDR3 bases are TGCGCCAGCAGCCAAGAGGTGCGGGGGCGTCGCGAGCAGTTCTTC. It specifies CASSQEVRGRREQFF.

The DNA for the CDR3 is TGTGCCAGCAGCTCCCGTAGATCTGCCTCCACTGAAGCTTTCTTT. It yields the protein CASSSRRSASTEAFF. The genes are TRBV6-6 and TRBJ1-1; D not certain. The germline V gene encodes CDR1 MNHNY and CDR2 SVGAGI (reference sequence). CDR3 length: 15 amino acids. V was shortened by 6 bases and J by 4 bases, with 18 bases between the two germline ends.

This chain links TRBV6-5 with TRBJ1-1, with TRBD1 matching over 7 bases. V trimming: 4 bases; J trimming: 1 base; junction bases outside the gene matches: 6. The CDR3 contains 15 residues. CDR1 and CDR2 from the germline V gene are MNHEY and SVGAGI. The CDR3: CASSSPTGRNTEAFF. CDR3 sequence (DNA): TGTGCCAGCAGTTCCCCGACAGGGCGGAACACTGAAGCTTTCTTT.

The V gene is TRBV7-8, the J gene TRBJ1-3; 8 bases match TRBD1. The V segment lost 3 bases and the J segment 3 bases; nucleotides outside the gene matches: 7. Germline V lookup: CDR1 SGHVS, CDR2 FQNEAQ. This CDR3 region has 16 residues. The CDR3 bases are TGTGCCAGCAGCTTCAGCGACAGGGGAGTTGGAAACACCATATATTTT. Translating it yields CASSFSDRGVGNTIYF.

The rearrangement uses TRBV29-1 and TRBJ2-1; TRBD1 aligns across 7 bases. This CDR3 is built from 15 residues. The ends lost 6 bases at V and 9 bases at J; junction bases unmatched: 17. Germline V CDR1 and CDR2: SQVTM, ANQGSEA. CDR3 nucleotide sequence: TGCAGCGTCTTACAGGGGAACGCTGACATCAGTGAGCAGTTCTTC. As protein: CSVLQGNADISEQFF.

The chain is built from TRBV7-9 and TRBJ1-2; D is ambiguous. Trimming shortened V by 5 bases and J by 2 bases, and 12 bases separated the two germline ends. This CDR3 has 14 amino acids. Germline V lookup: CDR1 SEHNR, CDR2 FQNEAQ (reference sequence). The CDR3 loop is CASSPGPGNYGYTF. CDR3 coding DNA: TGTGCCAGCAGCCCCGGGCCGGGAAACTATGGCTACACCTTC. The complete variable domain, with remaining parts taken from reference TRBV7-9 and TRBJ1-2, reads DTGVSQNPRHKITKRGQNVTFRCDPISEHNRLYWYRQTLGQGPEFLTYFQNEAQLEKSRLLSDRFSAERPKGSFSTLEIQRTEQGDSAMYLCASSPGPGNYGYTFGSGTRLTVV.

The chain has TRBV7-9 and TRBJ1-4; 9 bases agree with TRBD1. The V gene end was trimmed by 4 bases and the J gene end by 8 bases; junction bases not matched to a gene: 5. This CDR3 has 14 amino acids. Germline lookup yields CDR1 SEHNR and CDR2 FQNEAQ (reference sequence). Here the CDR3 reads CASSSGQGREKLFF. In DNA, the CDR3 is TGTGCCAGCAGCTCCGGACAGGGGAGGGAAAAACTGTTTTTT.

The V and J genes are TRBV18 and TRBJ2-3, with D unresolved. V dropped 3 bases and J dropped 4 bases, with 5 bases sitting between them. There are 12 residues in the CDR3. Germline CDR1 KGHSH, CDR2 LQKENI. The CDR3 loop reads CASSPSPDTQYF. CDR3 DNA sequence: TGTGCCAGCTCACCCTCCCCAGATACGCAGTATTTT.

The chain is built from TRBV7-9 and TRBJ2-3, with 8 positions matching TRBD1. The CDR3 extends over 15 amino acids. The germline V gene encodes CDR1 SEHNR and CDR2 FQNEAQ (reference sequence). The junction had 5 bases not matched to a gene; V was cut back by 1 base and J by 5 bases. The CDR3 here is CASSLGAGGIDTQYF. The CDR3 DNA follows: TGTGCCAGCAGCTTAGGGGCAGGGGGCATAGATACGCAGTATTTT. Full variable domain (remainder filled in from reference TRBV7-9 and TRBJ2-3): DTGVSQNPRHKITKRGQNVTFRCDPISEHNRLYWYRQTLGQGPEFLTYFQNEAQLEKSRLLSDRFSAERPKGSFSTLEIQRTEQGDSAMYLCASSLGAGGIDTQYFGPGTRLTVL.

V gene TRBV7-3 combines with J gene TRBJ2-3, with D unresolved. This CDR3 has 13 residues. Trimming took 3 bases from V and 4 from J, leaving 8 bases between them. Per the germline V gene, CDR1 is SGHTA and CDR2 is FQGTGA. CDR3 sequence reads: CASSLFPADTQYF. CDR3 nucleotide sequence: TGTGCCAGCAGCTTGTTCCCGGCAGATACGCAGTATTTT.

The chain links TRBV9 to TRBJ2-5; D might be TRBD1 (7 bases). The CDR3 is made up of 13 amino acids. Deletions cut 1 base from V and 5 bases from J, with 9 bases between. Germline assignment: CDR1 SGDLS and CDR2 YYNGEE. The chain's CDR3 is CASSVSGGETQYF. CDR3 coding DNA: TGTGCCAGCAGCGTATCAGGGGGGGAGACCCAGTACTTC.

The chain has TRBV10-3 and TRBJ1-1; no reliable D call. Trimming took 5 bases from V and 1 from J, leaving 8 bases between them. This CDR3 contains 13 residues. Per the germline V gene, CDR1 is ENHRY and CDR2 is SYGVKD. The CDR3 region is CAISPRENTEAFF. The CDR3 nucleotides read TGTGCCATCAGTCCCCGGGAGAACACTGAAGCTTTCTTT.

CDR3: CASRDWTDRQDQYF. The CDR3 nucleotides read TGTGCCAGCAGAGATTGGACAGACAGACAGGACCAGTACTTC. The V and J genes are TRBV6-5 and TRBJ2-5; D might be TRBD1 (6 bases). This CDR3 is built from 14 residues. CDR1 and CDR2 (germline): MNHEY, SVGAGI. V lost 6 bases and J 10 bases, leaving 21 bases between the germline ends.

This chain joins TRBV6-6 and TRBJ1-2, with 8 positions matching TRBD1. This CDR3 spans 14 amino acids. J gave up 8 bases and V 2 bases, and 7 bases lay outside the gene matches. Germline lookup yields CDR1 MNHNY and CDR2 SVGAGI (reference sequence). CDR3 residues: CASSYGQGALGYTF. For the CDR3, the DNA is TGTGCCAGCAGTTACGGTCAGGGGGCGTTAGGCTACACCTTC.

The CDR3, as DNA: TGTGCCAGCAGCGAGCTGGACTACACAGATACGCAGTATTTT. It translates to CASSELDYTDTQYF. The chain uses TRBV9 and TRBJ2-3; maybe TRBD2 (6 bases). Germline loops: CDR1 SGDLS, CDR2 YYNGEE. Trimming cost V 3 bases and J 2 bases, with 10 bases left between them. CDR3 size: 14 residues.

This chain joins TRBV6-5 and TRBJ1-1; no clear D. Germline CDR1 is MNHEY and CDR2 is SVGAGI. Trimming cost V 6 bases and J 4 bases, with 6 bases left between them. The CDR3 has 11 amino acids. The CDR3 DNA reads as TGTGCCAGCAGCTCCCGCACTGAAGCTTTCTTT. It codes for CASSSRTEAFF.

This clone was detected only once. The V call is TRBV5-1, the J call TRBJ2-1; possible D gene TRBD2, 5 bases. V lost 0 bases, J lost 10 bases, and 8 bases lay in between. This CDR3 comprises 12 residues. Germline lookup yields CDR1 SGHRS and CDR2 YFSETQ. The CDR3 coding sequence is TGCGCCAGCAGCTTGGATCGCGGGGAGCAGTTCTTC. Amino acid sequence: CASSLDRGEQFF.

This clone has a handful of counts. The chain recombines TRBV2 with TRBJ1-6, with 8 bases aligning to TRBD1. The J segment lost 7 bases and the V segment lost 7 bases, leaving 9 bases of the junction unmatched. The CDR3 spans 15 residues. The germline V gene has CDR1 SNHLY and CDR2 FYNNEI. The DNA for the CDR3 is TGTGCCAGCAATTCCCCGGGACAGGCGAATTCACCCCTCCACTTT. Its protein product is CASNSPGQANSPLHF.